This T cell receptor beta chain was sequenced in a study of OX40 agonist ivuxolimab in advanced cancers. This CDR3 comprises 16 residues. Trimming removed 3 bases from V and 1 base from J, with 17 bases in between. The germline CDR1 and CDR2 sequences are SQVTM and ANQGSEA. Clones were read by immunoSEQ multiplex PCR, and TCRdb kept only the in-frame ones, dropping some. This sample has almost 35,000 clones, with roughly four fifths found just once. This chain uses TRBV29-1 with TRBJ2-3; perhaps TRBD1 as D (7 bases). This sequence was found in an adult with an advanced solid tumor such as melanoma, head and neck, liver or kidney cancer. This specimen consisted of CD4+ or CD8+ T cells sorted from blood, obtained in a trial of the OX40 agonist ivuxolimab. This CDR3 reads CSVDQGGLTGTDTQYF. Written as DNA, the CDR3 is TGCAGCGTTGACCAGGGGGGACTCACAGGCACAGATACGCAGTATTTT.